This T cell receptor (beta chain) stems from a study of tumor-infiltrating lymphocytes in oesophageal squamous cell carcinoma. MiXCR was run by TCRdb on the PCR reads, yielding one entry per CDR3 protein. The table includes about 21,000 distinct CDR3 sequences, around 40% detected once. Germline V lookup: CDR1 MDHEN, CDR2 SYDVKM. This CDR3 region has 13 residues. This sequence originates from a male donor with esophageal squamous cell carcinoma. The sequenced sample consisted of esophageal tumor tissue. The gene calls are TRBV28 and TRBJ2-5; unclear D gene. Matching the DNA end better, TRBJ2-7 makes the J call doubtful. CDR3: CASSLLIGYEQYF. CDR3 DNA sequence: TGTGCCAGCAGTTTATTAATAGGCTACGAGCAGTACTTC.